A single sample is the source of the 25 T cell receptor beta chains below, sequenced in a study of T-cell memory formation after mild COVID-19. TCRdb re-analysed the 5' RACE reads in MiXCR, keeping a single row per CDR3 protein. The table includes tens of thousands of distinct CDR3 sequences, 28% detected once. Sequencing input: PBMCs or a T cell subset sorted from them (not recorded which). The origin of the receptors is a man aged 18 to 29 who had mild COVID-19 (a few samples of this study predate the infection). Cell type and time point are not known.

Here the CDR3 reads CASSPQGKELFF. The CDR3 DNA sequence: TGTGCCAGCAGTCCGCAGGGGAAGGAGCTGTTTTTT. This chain links TRBV28 with TRBJ2-2, with D perhaps TRBD1 (6 bases). Between the trimmed V and J ends, which lost 5 bases and 10 bases, there was a span of 11 bases. The CDR3 runs 12 residues. In germline, CDR1 is MDHEN, CDR2 SYDVKM.

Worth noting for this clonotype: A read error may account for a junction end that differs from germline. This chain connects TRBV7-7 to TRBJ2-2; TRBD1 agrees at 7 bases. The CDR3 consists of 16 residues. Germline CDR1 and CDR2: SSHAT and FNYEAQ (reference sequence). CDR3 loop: CASSLGGRDRTGELFF. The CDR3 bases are TGTGCTAGCAGCTTAGGGGGCAGGGACCGCACCGGGGAGCTGTTTTTT. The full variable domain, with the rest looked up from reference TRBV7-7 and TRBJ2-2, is GAGVSQSPRYKVTKRGQDVTLRCDPISSHATLYWYQQALGQGPEFLTYFNYEAQPDKSGLPSDRFSAERPEGSISTLTIQRTEQRDSAMYRCASSLGGRDRTGELFFGEGSRLTVL.

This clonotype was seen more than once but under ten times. In DNA form, the CDR3 reads TGTGCCAGCAGCCGCGAAAATCAGCCCCAGCATTTT. Protein product: CASSRENQPQHF. The V and J genes are TRBV3-1 and TRBJ1-5; D unclear. The V gene's germline CDR1 is LGHDT and CDR2 YNNKEL (reference sequence). The CDR3 length is 12 residues. Trimming left V 4 bases short and J 4 bases short, with 5 bases between.

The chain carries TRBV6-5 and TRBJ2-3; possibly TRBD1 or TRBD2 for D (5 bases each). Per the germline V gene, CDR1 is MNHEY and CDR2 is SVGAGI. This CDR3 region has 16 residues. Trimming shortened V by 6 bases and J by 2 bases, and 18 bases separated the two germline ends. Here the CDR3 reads CASRGWDPKTTDTQYF. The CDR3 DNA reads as TGTGCCAGCAGAGGCTGGGACCCCAAGACCACAGATACGCAGTATTTT.

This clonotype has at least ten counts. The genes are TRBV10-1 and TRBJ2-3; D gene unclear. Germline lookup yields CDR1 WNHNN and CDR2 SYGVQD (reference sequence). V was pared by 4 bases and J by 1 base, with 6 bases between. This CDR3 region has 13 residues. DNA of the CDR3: TGCGCCAGCAGTGCAAGCGGCACAGATACGCAGTATTTT. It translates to CASSASGTDTQYF.

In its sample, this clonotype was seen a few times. In DNA, the CDR3 is TGTGCCAGCAGCTTGTATGTGGGCGGGGAGCTGTTTTTT. Translation gives CASSLYVGGELFF. The rearrangement uses TRBV5-5 and TRBJ2-2; D gene uncertain. CDR1 and CDR2 from the germline V gene are SGHKS and YYEKEE (reference sequence). The CDR3 is 13 residues long. Trimming left V 1 base short and J 7 bases short, with 8 bases between.

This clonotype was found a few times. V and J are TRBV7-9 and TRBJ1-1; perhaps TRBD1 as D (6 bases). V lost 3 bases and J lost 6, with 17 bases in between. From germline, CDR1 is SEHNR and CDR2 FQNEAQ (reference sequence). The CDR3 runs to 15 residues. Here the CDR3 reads CASSFRGSEEAEAFF. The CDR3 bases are TGTGCCAGCAGCTTTAGGGGGTCGGAGGAGGCTGAAGCTTTCTTT.

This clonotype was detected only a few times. CDR3 residues: CASSLDRSNQPQHF. CDR3 in DNA: TGTGCCAGCAGCCTCGACAGGAGCAATCAGCCCCAGCATTTT. The rearrangement uses TRBV12-3 or TRBV12-4 and TRBJ1-5; possibly TRBD1 for D (6 bases). This CDR3 is built from 14 residues. The V end lost 6 bases, the J end lost 1 base, and 10 bases lay between the germline ends.

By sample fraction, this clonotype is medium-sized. CDR3 region: CASSISSTEAFF. CDR3 nucleotides: TGTGCCAGCAGCATAAGTTCCACTGAAGCTTTCTTT. V gene TRBV7-2 combines with J gene TRBJ1-1; D gene uncertain. This CDR3 contains 12 residues. V was cut by 5 bases and J by 4 bases, with 8 bases left in between. Germline V gives CDR1 SGHTA, CDR2 FQGNSA.

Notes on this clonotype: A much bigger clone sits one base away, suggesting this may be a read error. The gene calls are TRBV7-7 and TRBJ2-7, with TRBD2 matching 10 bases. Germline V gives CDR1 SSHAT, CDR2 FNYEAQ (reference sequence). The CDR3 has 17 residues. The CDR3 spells CASSLSRTSGGYREQYV. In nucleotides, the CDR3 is TGTGCTAGCAGCTTATCTCGGACTAGCGGAGGGTATCGAGAGCAGTACGTC.

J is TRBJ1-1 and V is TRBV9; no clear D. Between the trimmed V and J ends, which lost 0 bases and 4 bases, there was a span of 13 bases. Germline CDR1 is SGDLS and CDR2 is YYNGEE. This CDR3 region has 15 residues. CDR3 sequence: CASSVGSPGSTEAFF. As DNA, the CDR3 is TGTGCCAGCAGCGTAGGTTCGCCGGGTAGCACTGAAGCTTTCTTT.

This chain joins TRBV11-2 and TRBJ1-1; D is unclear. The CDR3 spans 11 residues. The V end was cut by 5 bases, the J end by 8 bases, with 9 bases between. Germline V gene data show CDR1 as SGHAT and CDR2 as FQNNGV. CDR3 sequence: CASSPGLEAFF. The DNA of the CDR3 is TGTGCCAGCAGCCCTGGGTTAGAAGCTTTCTTT.

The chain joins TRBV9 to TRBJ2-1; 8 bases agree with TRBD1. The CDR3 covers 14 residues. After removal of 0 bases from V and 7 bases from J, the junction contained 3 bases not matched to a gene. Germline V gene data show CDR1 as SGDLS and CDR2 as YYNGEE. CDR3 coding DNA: TGTGCCAGCAGCGTAGGACAGGGGAGGAATGAGCAGTTCTTC. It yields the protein CASSVGQGRNEQFF.

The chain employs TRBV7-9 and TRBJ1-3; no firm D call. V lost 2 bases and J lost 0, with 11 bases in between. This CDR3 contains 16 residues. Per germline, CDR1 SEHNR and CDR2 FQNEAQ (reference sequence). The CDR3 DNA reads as TGTGCCAGCAGCTTATCCGGCCGATACTCTGGAAACACCATATATTTT. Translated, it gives CASSLSGRYSGNTIYF.

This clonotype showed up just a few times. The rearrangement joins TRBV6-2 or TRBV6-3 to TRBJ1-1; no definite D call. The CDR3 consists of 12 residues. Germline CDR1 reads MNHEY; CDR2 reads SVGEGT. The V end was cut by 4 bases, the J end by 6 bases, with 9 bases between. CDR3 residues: CASSFPSPEAFF. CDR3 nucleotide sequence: TGTGCCAGCAGTTTCCCCTCCCCTGAAGCTTTCTTT.

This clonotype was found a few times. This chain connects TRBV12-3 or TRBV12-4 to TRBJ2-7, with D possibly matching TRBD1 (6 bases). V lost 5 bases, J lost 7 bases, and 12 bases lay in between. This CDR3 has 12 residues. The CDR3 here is CASSRQVGEQYF. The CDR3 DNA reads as TGTGCCAGCAGTCGACAGGTGGGAGAGCAGTACTTC.

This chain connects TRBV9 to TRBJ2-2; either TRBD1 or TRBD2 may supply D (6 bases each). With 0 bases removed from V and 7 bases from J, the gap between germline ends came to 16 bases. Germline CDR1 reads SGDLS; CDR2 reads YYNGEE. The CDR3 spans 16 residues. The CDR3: CASSVDGGGQVGELFF. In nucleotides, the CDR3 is TGTGCCAGCAGCGTAGACGGAGGGGGGCAGGTCGGGGAGCTGTTTTTT.

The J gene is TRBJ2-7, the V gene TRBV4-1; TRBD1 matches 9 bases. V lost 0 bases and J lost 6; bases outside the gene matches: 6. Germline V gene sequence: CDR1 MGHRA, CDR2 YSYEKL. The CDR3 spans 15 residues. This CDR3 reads CASSQEGTGLAEQYF. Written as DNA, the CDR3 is TGCGCCAGCAGCCAAGAGGGGACAGGGTTAGCCGAGCAGTACTTC.

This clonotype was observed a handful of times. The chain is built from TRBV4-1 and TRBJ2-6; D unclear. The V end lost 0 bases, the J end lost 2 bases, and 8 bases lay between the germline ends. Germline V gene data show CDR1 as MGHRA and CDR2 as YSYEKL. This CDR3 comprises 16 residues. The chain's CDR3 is CASSQDGIPGANVLTF. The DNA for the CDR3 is TGCGCCAGCAGCCAAGATGGGATCCCTGGGGCCAACGTCCTGACTTTC.

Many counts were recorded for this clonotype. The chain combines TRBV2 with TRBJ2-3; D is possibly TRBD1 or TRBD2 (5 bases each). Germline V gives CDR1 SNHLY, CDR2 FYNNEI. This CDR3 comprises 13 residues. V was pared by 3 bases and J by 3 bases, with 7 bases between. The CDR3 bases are TGTGCCAGCAGTGATGGGGGTACAGATACGCAGTATTTT. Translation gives CASSDGGTDTQYF.

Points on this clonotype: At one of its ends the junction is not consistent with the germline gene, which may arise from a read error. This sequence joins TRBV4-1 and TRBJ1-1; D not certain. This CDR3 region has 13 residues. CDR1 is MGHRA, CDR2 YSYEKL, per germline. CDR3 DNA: TGTGCCAGCAGCTTAGAAGGGAACACTGAAGCTTTCTTT. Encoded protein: CASSLEGNTEAFF.

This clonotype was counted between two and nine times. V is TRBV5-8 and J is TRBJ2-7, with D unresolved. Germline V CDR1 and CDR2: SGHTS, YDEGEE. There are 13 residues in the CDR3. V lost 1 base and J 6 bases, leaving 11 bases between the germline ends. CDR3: CASSLYRSVEQYV. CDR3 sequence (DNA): TGTGCCAGCAGCTTGTATAGGTCTGTCGAGCAGTACGTC.

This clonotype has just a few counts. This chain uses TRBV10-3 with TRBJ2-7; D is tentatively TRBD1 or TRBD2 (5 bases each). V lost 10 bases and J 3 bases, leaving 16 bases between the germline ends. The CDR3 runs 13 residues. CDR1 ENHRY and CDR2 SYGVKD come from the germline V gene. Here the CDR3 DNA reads TGTGCCACCCGTGACAGCGGCGTCTACGAGCAGTACGTC. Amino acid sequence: CATRDSGVYEQYV.

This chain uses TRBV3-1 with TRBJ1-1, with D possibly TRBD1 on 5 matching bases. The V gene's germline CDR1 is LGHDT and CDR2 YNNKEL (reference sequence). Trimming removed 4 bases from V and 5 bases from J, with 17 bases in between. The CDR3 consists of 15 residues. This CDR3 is CASSPARRGRTEAFF. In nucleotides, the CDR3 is TGTGCCAGCAGCCCGGCCCGGAGGGGAAGAACTGAAGCTTTCTTT.

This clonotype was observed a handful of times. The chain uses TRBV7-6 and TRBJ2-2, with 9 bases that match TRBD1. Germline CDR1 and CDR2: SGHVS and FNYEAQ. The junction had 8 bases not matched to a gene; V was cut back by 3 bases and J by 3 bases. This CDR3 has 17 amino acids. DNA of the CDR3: TGTGCCAGCAGCTTTGCGACGGACAGGGGTGACACCGGGGAGCTGTTTTTT. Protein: CASSFATDRGDTGELFF.